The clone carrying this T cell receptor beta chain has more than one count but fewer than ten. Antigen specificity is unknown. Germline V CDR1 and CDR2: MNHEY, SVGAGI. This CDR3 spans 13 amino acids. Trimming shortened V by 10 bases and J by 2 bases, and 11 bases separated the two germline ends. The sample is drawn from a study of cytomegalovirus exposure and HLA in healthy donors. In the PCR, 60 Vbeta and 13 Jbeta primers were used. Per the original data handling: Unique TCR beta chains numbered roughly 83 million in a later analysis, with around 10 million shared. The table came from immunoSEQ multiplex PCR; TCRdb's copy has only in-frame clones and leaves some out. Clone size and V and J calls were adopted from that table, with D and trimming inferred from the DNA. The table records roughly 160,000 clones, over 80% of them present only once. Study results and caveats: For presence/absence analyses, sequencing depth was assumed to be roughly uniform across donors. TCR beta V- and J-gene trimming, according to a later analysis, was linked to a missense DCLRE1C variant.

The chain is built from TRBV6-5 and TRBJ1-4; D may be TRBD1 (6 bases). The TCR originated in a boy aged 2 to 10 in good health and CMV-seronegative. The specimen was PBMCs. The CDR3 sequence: CATKQGTNEKLFF. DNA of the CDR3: TGTGCCACGAAACAGGGTACTAATGAAAAACTGTTTTTT.